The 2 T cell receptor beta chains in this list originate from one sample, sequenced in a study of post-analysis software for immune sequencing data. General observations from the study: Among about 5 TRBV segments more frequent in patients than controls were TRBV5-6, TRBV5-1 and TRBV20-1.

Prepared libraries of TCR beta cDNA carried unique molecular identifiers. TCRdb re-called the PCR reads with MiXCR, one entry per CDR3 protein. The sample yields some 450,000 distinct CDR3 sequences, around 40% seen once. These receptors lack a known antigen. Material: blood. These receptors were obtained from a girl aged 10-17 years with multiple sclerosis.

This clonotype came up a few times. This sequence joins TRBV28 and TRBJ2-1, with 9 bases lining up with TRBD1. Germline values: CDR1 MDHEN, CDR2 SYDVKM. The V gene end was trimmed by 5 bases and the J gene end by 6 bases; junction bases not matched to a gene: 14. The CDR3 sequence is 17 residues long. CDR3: CASSPTAGTGIINEQFF. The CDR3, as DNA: TGTGCCAGCAGTCCAACGGCCGGGACAGGGATTATCAATGAGCAGTTCTTC.

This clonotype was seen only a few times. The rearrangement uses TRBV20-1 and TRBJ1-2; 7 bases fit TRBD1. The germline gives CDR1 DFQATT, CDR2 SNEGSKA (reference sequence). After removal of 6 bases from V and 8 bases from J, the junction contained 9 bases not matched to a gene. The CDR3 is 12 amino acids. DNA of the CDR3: TGCAGTGCCCCGGGCTACAGGGGCGGCTACACCTTC. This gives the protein CSAPGYRGGYTF.